These 9 T cell receptor beta chains were sequenced from one sample in a study of cytomegalovirus exposure and HLA in healthy donors. With 60 Vbeta and 13 Jbeta primers, the PCR was carried out. Using immunoSEQ multiplex PCR, the repertoire was profiled, and TCRdb retains in-frame clones only, with some absent. The table has about 140,000 clones, around 82% seen once; the top ten hold roughly 3.2%. The sequenced sample consisted of PBMCs. The receptors here all came from a man between 18 and 35 years old in good health and CMV-seropositive.

This sequence joins TRBV9 and TRBJ1-1; 8 nucleotides match TRBD1. CDR3 size: 18 residues. Trimming took 2 bases from V and 1 from J; bases not matched to a gene: 13. The germline V gene encodes CDR1 SGDLS and CDR2 YYNGEE. In DNA form, the CDR3 reads TGTGCCAGCAGCGTGGGAGAAACGCGGACAGGGAAGAACACTGAAGCTTTCTTT. It specifies CASSVGETRTGKNTEAFF.

The J gene is TRBJ2-7, the V gene TRBV28, with TRBD1 matching over 7 bases. The CDR3 loop spans 15 amino acids. The V segment lost 5 bases and the J segment 1 base; nucleotides outside the gene matches: 8. CDR1 MDHEN and CDR2 SYDVKM come from the germline V gene. CDR3 DNA sequence: TGTGCCAGCAGTCTACGACCGGGACAGTCCTACGAGCAGTACTTC. Translation: CASSLRPGQSYEQYF.

DNA for the CDR3: TGCGCCAGCAGCCAACCCTCGGGGAGAGATCAAGAGACCCAGTACTTC. Translating it yields CASSQPSGRDQETQYF. This chain connects TRBV4-1 to TRBJ2-5, with D maybe TRBD2 (5 bases). CDR3 length: 16 residues. Trimming took off 2 bases at V and 2 bases at J, with 15 bases between the two ends. Germline assignment: CDR1 MGHRA and CDR2 YSYEKL.

There are a few counts of this clone. The gene calls are TRBV9 and TRBJ2-2; weak D call: TRBD1 (6 bases). Trimming pared 2 bases from V and 3 bases from J, leaving 23 bases between. The CDR3 runs 19 residues. The germline V gene encodes CDR1 SGDLS and CDR2 YYNGEE. The CDR3, as DNA: TGTGCCAGCAGCGTTCCCGGTGGGTTTGGGGGCTTTGACACCGGGGAGCTGTTTTTT. Amino acids: CASSVPGGFGGFDTGELFF.

The rearrangement joins TRBV6-5 to TRBJ1-2; D gene uncertain. Per the germline V gene, CDR1 is MNHEY and CDR2 is SVGAGI. V lost 2 bases and J 2 bases, leaving 12 bases between the germline ends. CDR3 size: 15 residues. CDR3 protein: CASSYHPSKNYGYTF. In nucleotides, the CDR3 is TGTGCCAGCAGTTACCACCCGAGCAAAAACTATGGCTACACCTTC.

The CDR3 nucleotides are TGTGCCAGCTTTTTTGACAGCCTATATGGCTACACCTTC. Its translation: CASFFDSLYGYTF. The gene calls are TRBV28 and TRBJ1-2; D might be TRBD1 (5 bases). V shed 8 bases and J shed 5 bases, with 15 bases lying between them. The germline CDR1 and CDR2 sequences are MDHEN and SYDVKM. The CDR3 is 13 residues long.

The chain has TRBV5-1 and TRBJ2-7; D unclear. The CDR3 is made up of 14 amino acids. V lost 0 bases and J 3 bases, leaving 10 bases between the germline ends. Germline V lookup: CDR1 SGHRS, CDR2 YFSETQ. The DNA of the CDR3 is TGCGCCAGCAGCTTGGGCGGCAGAAGCTACGAGCAGTACTTC. Its protein product is CASSLGGRSYEQYF.

The V and J genes are TRBV7-6 and TRBJ1-2; D might be TRBD1 (5 bases). Trimming shortened V by 7 bases and J by 14 bases, and 17 bases separated the two germline ends. The germline V gene has CDR1 SGHVS and CDR2 FNYEAQ. This CDR3 region has 11 residues. The CDR3 loop reads CASTSDKLQTF. DNA of the CDR3: TGTGCCAGCACCTCGGACAAATTACAAACCTTC. The variable domain in full, completed from reference TRBV7-6 and TRBJ1-2, reads GAGVSQSPRYKVTKRGQDVALRCDPISGHVSLYWYRQALGQGPEFLTYFNYEAQQDKSGLPNDRFSAERPEGSISTLTIQRTEQRDSAMYRCASTSDKLQTFGSGTRLTVV.

The genes are TRBV6-6 and TRBJ2-7, with TRBD1 matching 8 bases. Germline values: CDR1 MNHNY, CDR2 SVGAGI (reference sequence). The CDR3 covers 14 residues. V lost 2 bases and J lost 3; bases outside the gene matches: 3. The CDR3 DNA follows: TGTGCCAGCAGTTACCCGGACAGGGTCTACGAGCAGTACTTC. Residues: CASSYPDRVYEQYF.